This T cell receptor beta chain was captured in a study of OX40 agonist ivuxolimab in advanced cancers. Germline trimming cut 5 bases from V and 5 bases from J; bases unmatched to any gene: 4. This CDR3 is built from 14 residues. CDR1 and CDR2 (germline): SNHLY, FYNNEI. Method: immunoSEQ multiplex PCR; TCRdb's copy keeps in-frame clones and lacks some. Among 85,000 to 130,000 clones, less than 95% were seen once, and the ten largest hold about 0.29%. Findings and limits, study-wide: Doses of 0.1 to 3.0 mg/kg were accompanied by clonal expansion of CD4+ and CD8+ blood T cells by week 6. Expansion of clones was among the lowest in partial responders at 0.1-3.0 mg/kg.

Turning to this clone: Its antigen remains unidentified.

Sequencing was performed on CD4+ or CD8+ T cells sorted from blood, taken in a trial of the OX40 agonist ivuxolimab. The TCR originated in an adult with an advanced solid tumor such as melanoma, head and neck, liver or kidney cancer. The genes are TRBV2 and TRBJ1-4; 8 nucleotides line up with TRBD1. The CDR3 is CASSLQGGNEKLFF. CDR3 bases: TGTGCCAGCAGTCTACAGGGGGGGAATGAAAAACTGTTTTTT. The whole variable domain, filled in from reference TRBV2 and TRBJ1-4, reads EPEVTQTPSHQVTQMGQEVILRCVPISNHLYFYWYRQILGQKVEFLVSFYNNEISEKSEIFDDQFSVERPDGSNFTLKIRSTKLEDSAMYFCASSLQGGNEKLFFGSGTQLSVL.